The rows below give T cell receptor beta chains drawn from one sample of a study of blood T cell repertoires in COVID-19. The protocol was immunoSEQ multiplex PCR, while the TCRdb copy is restricted to in-frame clones and leaves out a portion. Here the sample spans around 300,000 clones, roughly 90% being singletons. The material sequenced was PBMCs or T cells enriched from blood (not recorded which). These receptor sequences come from a woman aged 18-35 years with acute COVID-19. CDR3s include the opening cysteine and the closing phenylalanine or tryptophan. D genes are given only for firm matches. Only part of the rows carry a size: once, few, many, or a class if the clone is expanded.

TRBV18	NA	NA	TRBJ1-1	TGTGCCAGCTCACCATGGAAGGGGTCGAACACTGAAGCTTTCTTT	CASSPWKGSNTEAFF
TRBV9	NA	NA	TRBJ1-4	TGTGCCAGCAGCGTAGAGGGGGTAACTAATGAAAAACTGTTTTTT	CASSVEGVTNEKLFF
TRBV10-1	TRBD1	NA	TRBJ1-6	TGCGCCAGATTGCCCCCGGGACAGGGGAAAGGTTCACCCCTCCACTTT	CARLPPGQGKGSPLHF
TRBV18	TRBD1	NA	TRBJ2-2	TGTGCCAGCTCACCACAGTTGGACAGGGGAACCGGGACCGGGGAGCTGTTTTTT	CASSPQLDRGTGTGELFF
TRBV3-1/TRBV3-2	TRBD1	NA	TRBJ1-6	TGTGCCAGCAGCCAAGACCGAGGGGAGACAGGGGATTCACCCCTCCACTTT	CASSQDRGETGDSPLHF
TRBV19	NA	NA	TRBJ1-1	TGTGCCAGTAGTACCCCCAGGCAGAAGATGAACACTGAAGCTTTCTTT	CASSTPRQKMNTEAFF
TRBV11-1	NA	NA	TRBJ1-6	TGTGCCAGCAGCTTCGGCGGGAGTGGTAATTCACCCCTCCACTTT	CASSFGGSGNSPLHF
TRBV30	NA	NA	TRBJ2-1	TGTGCCTGGAGTCCCAGGGGGGATGAGCAGTTCTTC	CAWSPRGDEQFF
TRBV27	NA	NA	TRBJ2-2	TGTGCCAGCAGTTTATCCGGCCGGCGACTAGACACCGGGGAGCTGTTTTTT	CASSLSGRRLDTGELFF
TRBV5-1	TRBD1	NA	TRBJ2-5	TGCGCCAGCAGCCTAACAGGGGTAGAGTACCAAGAGACCCAGTACTTC	CASSLTGVEYQETQYF
TRBV9	TRBD1	NA	TRBJ1-1	TGTGCCAGCAGCGCCGGGACAGTCCTTTTGGACACTGAAGCTTTCTTT	CASSAGTVLLDTEAFF
TRBV4-2	TRBD2	NA	TRBJ2-7	TGTGCCAGCAGCCAAGGACTAGCGGGAAAGGAGGAGCAGTACTTC	CASSQGLAGKEEQYF
TRBV23-1	NA	NA	TRBJ2-3	TGCGCCAGCAGTCAATCGCAGGTGCCATTTGGCACAGATACGCAGTATTTT	CASSQSQVPFGTDTQYF
TRBV4-1	TRBD2	NA	TRBJ2-3	TGCGCCAGCAGCCAAGATCGGGGGGGCCTAATCGATACGCAGTATTTT	CASSQDRGGLIDTQYF
TRBV2	NA	NA	TRBJ1-5	TGTGCCAGCACTCTGGACCCACAAAGGGGTTATAGCAATCAGCCCCAGCATTTT	CASTLDPQRGYSNQPQHF
TRBV7-9	NA	NA	TRBJ1-2	TGTGCCAGCAGCCCACGGGACTCCGTCGATGGCTACACCTTC	CASSPRDSVDGYTF
TRBV9	TRBD1	NA	TRBJ2-5	TGTGCCAGCAGCGAGACAGGGGCAGGGGAGACCCAGTACTTC	CASSETGAGETQYF
TRBV11-2	NA	NA	TRBJ1-2	TGTGCCAGCAGCCTCCGACACAAGACGGATACCAACTATGGCTACACCTTC	CASSLRHKTDTNYGYTF
TRBV6-5	NA	NA	TRBJ1-2	TGTGCCAGCAGTTACTTTGACGGGAGCGGCTACACCTTC	CASSYFDGSGYTF
TRBV3-1/TRBV3-2	NA	NA	TRBJ1-2	TGTGCCAGCAGCCAAGTGGGGGAGGTTAACGATGGCTACACCTTC	CASSQVGEVNDGYTF
TRBV7-2	TRBD1	NA	TRBJ1-2	TGTGCCAGCAGCCTGTCAACCGGGACAGGGGGTGGCTACACCTTC	CASSLSTGTGGGYTF
TRBV10-3	TRBD1	NA	TRBJ1-4	TGTGCCATCAGTGAGGCGGCAGGGGGGGAAAAACTGTTTTTT	CAISEAAGGEKLFF
TRBV28	NA	NA	TRBJ1-2	TGTGCCAGCAGTCTTAAGCTCGCTATTCACACCTTC	CASSLKLAIHTF
TRBV27	TRBD1	NA	TRBJ1-6	TGTGCCAGCAGTTTATCGGGGACAGGGGGAAAATATGGGAATTCACCCCTCCACTTT	CASSLSGTGGKYGNSPLHF
TRBV11-2	NA	NA	TRBJ1-4	TGTGCCAGCAGCTTTTCGAATGAAAAACTGTTTTTT	CASSFSNEKLFF
TRBV28	TRBD1	NA	TRBJ2-3	TGTGCCAGCAGCCCTCCCTCAGGGGGCCGCGCAGATACGCAGTATTTT	CASSPPSGGRADTQYF
TRBV13	TRBD1	NA	TRBJ2-2	TGTGCCAGCAGCCCGAGGGACAGGGCGAGGACCGGGGAGCTGTTTTTT	CASSPRDRARTGELFF
TRBV3-1/TRBV3-2	TRBD1	NA	TRBJ2-3	TGTGCCAGCAGTCATTCCGACAGGGGAGTAGCAGATACGCAGTATTTT	CASSHSDRGVADTQYF
TRBV2	NA	NA	TRBJ2-1	TGTGCCAGCAGTCTTACCCACATTTACTCCTACAATGAGCAGTTCTTC	CASSLTHIYSYNEQFF
TRBV5-1	TRBD1	NA	TRBJ2-2	TGCGCCAGCAGGACAGGGTTTGAAGGGGGCACCGGGGAGCTGTTTTTT	CASRTGFEGGTGELFF
TRBV10-1	TRBD2	NA	TRBJ2-1	TGCGCCAGCAGTGGGCCGACTAGCGGGAGGTTCATCAATGAGCAGTTCTTC	CASSGPTSGRFINEQFF
TRBV9	NA	NA	TRBJ1-1	TGTGCCAGCAGGGGGCTCGACACTGAAGCTTTCTTT	CASRGLDTEAFF
TRBV5-8	NA	once	TRBJ2-3	TGTGCCAGCAGCTTGGTCCGACCAGGGAAAGCAGATACGCAGTATTTT	CASSLVRPGKADTQYF
TRBV28	TRBD1	NA	TRBJ2-7	TGTGCCAGCAGTTTAGGCGACAGGGCCTACGAGCAGTACTTC	CASSLGDRAYEQYF
TRBV6-1	NA	NA	TRBJ1-1	TGTGCCAGCAGTGAGGGGACACAGCTTGAAGCTTTCTTT	CASSEGTQLEAFF
TRBV11-1	NA	NA	TRBJ1-2	TGTGCCAGCAGCTCCCACGGCGGGGGCCCCTACACCTTC	CASSSHGGGPYTF
TRBV4-1	TRBD1	NA	TRBJ1-1	TGCGCCAGCAGCCTCGACAGGGGAGGCACTGAAGCTTTCTTT	CASSLDRGGTEAFF
TRBV14	TRBD2	NA	TRBJ2-7	TGTGCCAGCAGCCAGCTTCTAGCGGGAGGGTCCTACGAGCAGTACTTC	CASSQLLAGGSYEQYF
TRBV28	NA	NA	TRBJ2-7	TGTGCCAGCAGTTTAGGAGTAGCAGGGCTCCACGAGCAGTACTTC	CASSLGVAGLHEQYF
TRBV6-5	NA	NA	TRBJ2-5	TGTGCCAGCAGTTACAATAGCGCGGAAGAGACCCAGTACTTC	CASSYNSAEETQYF
TRBV10-2	TRBD1	NA	TRBJ1-6	TGCGCCAGCAGTGAGTCCCAAGGTGGAGGGGGCAATTCACCCCTCCACTTT	CASSESQGGGGNSPLHF
TRBV2	NA	NA	TRBJ1-2	TGTGCCAGCAGTGCCGACAGAACCCGGCGGAAAGGGGTACTCGGGACCTTC	CASSADRTRRKGVLGTF
TRBV27	TRBD2	NA	TRBJ2-7	TGTGCCAGCAGGTGGACTAGCGCGAGCTCCTACGAGCAGTACTTC	CASRWTSASSYEQYF
TRBV7-9	TRBD1	NA	TRBJ1-1	TGTGCCAGCATCATGACAGGGGGCGTTGAAGCTTTCTTT	CASIMTGGVEAFF
TRBV2	TRBD2	once	TRBJ2-3	TGTGCCAGCAGTGACGGAGGACTAGCGGGAGGTCCCACGCAGTATTTT	CASSDGGLAGGPTQYF
TRBV5-1	NA	once	TRBJ2-1	TGCGCCAGCAGCCTTTTCCCCCATGAGCAGTTCTTC	CASSLFPHEQFF